Each of the 27 T cell receptor beta chains below was sequenced from the same sample in a study of blood T cell repertoires in COVID-19. The protocol was immunoSEQ multiplex PCR, while the TCRdb copy is restricted to in-frame clones and leaves out a portion. The sample records 250,000 or so clones, about nine tenths being singletons. The material sequenced was peripheral blood. The origin of the receptors is a man younger than 45 with COVID-19, enrolled during active disease.

The genes are TRBV10-3 and TRBJ1-2; D is perhaps TRBD1 (5 bases). The CDR3 extends over 17 amino acids. Germline loops: CDR1 ENHRY, CDR2 SYGVKD. Trimming cost V 4 bases and J 8 bases, with 26 bases left between them. Here the CDR3 reads CAISGQIRRGTGEGYTF. CDR3 coding DNA: TGTGCCATCAGTGGTCAAATCCGGCGGGGGACTGGAGAGGGCTACACCTTC.

This clone was observed a single time. CDR3 residues: CASSTGLAMNEQYF. CDR3 DNA sequence: TGTGCCAGCAGCACGGGACTAGCAATGAACGAGCAGTACTTC. The genes are TRBV7-9 and TRBJ2-7; the match to TRBD2 covers 9 bases. The V segment lost 5 bases and the J segment 5 bases; nucleotides outside the gene matches: 7. CDR3 size: 14 residues. Germline V gene sequence: CDR1 SEHNR, CDR2 FQNEAQ (reference sequence).

The chain carries TRBV18 and TRBJ2-3; the D gene is possibly TRBD2 (5 bases). V was shortened by 3 bases and J by 1 base, with 11 bases between the two germline ends. This CDR3 region has 15 residues. Germline V gene sequence: CDR1 KGHSH, CDR2 LQKENI. The DNA for the CDR3 is TGTGCCAGCTCACCGTATAATAGCGGCACAGATACGCAGTATTTT. Residues: CASSPYNSGTDTQYF.

V is TRBV28 and J is TRBJ1-5; D is perhaps TRBD1 (6 bases). The CDR3 sequence is 14 residues long. V shed 5 bases and J shed 4 bases, with 12 bases lying between them. Germline CDR1 is MDHEN and CDR2 is SYDVKM. The CDR3 here is CASSGTQGNQPQHF. CDR3 in DNA: TGTGCCAGCAGTGGAACTCAGGGGAATCAGCCCCAGCATTTT.

This chain uses TRBV5-8 with TRBJ2-7; D ambiguous. The CDR3 length is 12 residues. Germline V gene sequence: CDR1 SGHTS, CDR2 YDEGEE. The V and J ends lost 4 bases and 2 bases respectively, with 7 bases between them. The CDR3 nucleotides are TGTGCCAGCAGCCCCCTTCCCTACGAGCAGTACTTC. Amino acid sequence: CASSPLPYEQYF. The complete variable domain, with remaining parts taken from reference TRBV5-8 and TRBJ2-7, reads EAGVTQSPTHLIKTRGQQATLRCSPISGHTSVYWYQQALGLGLQFLLWYDEGEERNRGNFPPRFSGRQFPNYSSELNVNALELEDSALYLCASSPLPYEQYFGPGTRLTVT.

The chain links TRBV15 to TRBJ1-2; D is undetermined. V gave up 5 bases and J gave up 0 bases, with 10 bases separating them. Per germline, CDR1 LNHNV and CDR2 YYDKDF (reference sequence). This CDR3 contains 14 residues. The CDR3 DNA reads TGTGCCACCAGCGTCCAAGCGGCTAACTATGGCTACACCTTC. Translated: CATSVQAANYGYTF.

This clone has only a few counts. The chain uses TRBV30 and TRBJ1-5; no clear D. This CDR3 has 14 amino acids. CDR1 GTSNPN and CDR2 SVGIG come from the germline V gene (reference sequence). Trimming cost V 0 bases and J 0 bases, with 6 bases left between them. CDR3 DNA: TGTGCCTGGAGTGTACGGGGTAGCAATCAGCCCCAGCATTTT. Translated: CAWSVRGSNQPQHF.

The chain joins TRBV18 to TRBJ2-7; D possibly corresponds to TRBD1 (6 bases). Germline CDR1 KGHSH, CDR2 LQKENI. V gave up 6 bases and J gave up 5 bases, with 23 bases separating them. The CDR3 extends over 16 amino acids. CDR3 region: CASSPVRIQGTHEQYF. Here the CDR3 DNA reads TGTGCCAGCTCCCCCGTTAGGATACAGGGAACCCACGAGCAGTACTTC.

The chain carries TRBV29-1 and TRBJ1-1; possibly TRBD1 for D (5 bases). The CDR3 is 14 residues long. Per the germline V gene, CDR1 is SQVTM and CDR2 is ANQGSEA. V shed 2 bases and J shed 1 base, with 11 bases lying between them. The CDR3 loop is CSVESGAGNTEAFF. Here the CDR3 DNA reads TGCAGCGTTGAATCTGGGGCAGGGAACACTGAAGCTTTCTTT.

A note on this clone: The sample has other DNA sequences that encode this CDR3 too. This rearrangement joins TRBV6-5 to TRBJ2-7, with TRBD1 matching 8 bases. Germline values: CDR1 MNHEY, CDR2 SVGAGI. The CDR3 contains 15 residues. The junction had 3 bases not matched to a gene; V was cut back by 0 bases and J by 2 bases. The DNA of the CDR3 is TGTGCCAGCAGTTACTCTGGGACAGGAACCTACGAGCAGTACTTC. This codes for CASSYSGTGTYEQYF.

V gene TRBV30 combines with J gene TRBJ2-7, with D perhaps matching TRBD2 (5 bases). V was clipped by 3 bases and J by 0 bases, with 6 bases between them. CDR1 GTSNPN and CDR2 SVGIG come from the germline V gene (reference sequence). The CDR3 extends over 12 amino acids. The CDR3 loop is CAWSRGSYEQYF. In DNA, the CDR3 is TGTGCCTGGAGCCGGGGCTCCTACGAGCAGTACTTC.

The V and J genes are TRBV18 and TRBJ2-7, with TRBD1 as a possible D gene (6 bases). V dropped 0 bases and J dropped 6 bases, with 24 bases sitting between them. Germline lookup yields CDR1 KGHSH and CDR2 LQKENI. The CDR3 has 18 residues. As DNA, the CDR3 is TGTGCCAGCTCACCACCGAGCAGGGGCGGTTCCCACCCAACCGAGCAGTACTTC. Translating it yields CASSPPSRGGSHPTEQYF.

The V call is TRBV12-5, the J call TRBJ1-1; TRBD1 matches 8 bases. V shed 7 bases and J 5 bases; nucleotides not matched to a gene: 9. This CDR3 has 14 residues. Germline loops: CDR1 LGHNT, CDR2 FRNRAP. This CDR3 reads CASATGQGRTEAFF. Here the CDR3 DNA reads TGTGCTAGTGCCACCGGACAGGGTCGAACTGAAGCTTTCTTT.

The chain combines TRBV5-1 with TRBJ2-5, with TRBD2 identical over 7 bases. The germline V gene encodes CDR1 SGHRS and CDR2 YFSETQ. Trimming took 0 bases from V and 5 from J; bases not matched to a gene: 7. The CDR3 runs 15 residues. The CDR3 sequence is CASSLEGTGGETQYF. The CDR3 DNA is TGCGCCAGCAGCTTGGAGGGGACCGGGGGGGAGACCCAGTACTTC.

This clone was seen a handful of times. The chain couples TRBV7-6 to TRBJ2-2, with TRBD2 matching 9 bases. V lost 4 bases to trimming and J lost 6 bases; unmatched junction nucleotides: 6. Germline assignment: CDR1 SGHVS and CDR2 FNYEAQ. This CDR3 is 15 amino acids long. In DNA, the CDR3 is TGTGCCAGCAGCTCATTAGCGGGAGTGGCCGGGGAGCTGTTTTTT. Its translation: CASSSLAGVAGELFF.

A few counts support this clone. The rearrangement links TRBV29-1 to TRBJ2-7; D possibly corresponds to TRBD2 (6 bases). CDR1 is SQVTM, CDR2 ANQGSEA, per germline. This CDR3 has 13 amino acids. The V end was cut by 7 bases, the J end by 3 bases, with 16 bases between. DNA for the CDR3: TGCAGCGCGGAGGGGCAGGAAAGCTACGAGCAGTACTTC. It specifies CSAEGQESYEQYF.

The chain uses TRBV29-1 and TRBJ2-4; the match to TRBD2 covers 12 bases. Germline lookup yields CDR1 SQVTM and CDR2 ANQGSEA. Trimming took 7 bases from V and 0 from J; bases not matched to a gene: 4. The CDR3 extends over 15 amino acids. The DNA of the CDR3 is TGCAGCGCCATACTAGCGGGAGGAGCCAAAAACATTCAGTACTTC. Amino acid sequence: CSAILAGGAKNIQYF.

The rearrangement joins TRBV10-3 to TRBJ1-4, with 7 bases matching TRBD1. The ends lost 6 bases at V and 7 bases at J; junction bases unmatched: 8. The length of the CDR3 is 14 residues. Looked up from germline, CDR1 is ENHRY and CDR2 is SYGVKD. This CDR3 is CAIRTGPESEKLFF. CDR3 sequence (DNA): TGTGCCATCAGGACAGGGCCAGAGAGTGAAAAACTGTTTTTT.

This rearrangement joins TRBV11-3 to TRBJ2-3; D not certain. Trimming removed 5 bases from V and 3 bases from J, with 9 bases in between. Germline CDR1 and CDR2: SGHNT and YENEEA. The CDR3 is 13 residues long. The DNA of the CDR3 is TGTGCCAGCAGCCTGTCCGGGACAGATACGCAGTATTTT. Its translation is CASSLSGTDTQYF.

The table lists this clone with a few counts. The chain recombines TRBV20-1 with TRBJ2-1, with D unclear. Trimming removed 3 bases from V and 5 bases from J, with 8 bases in between. Germline V lookup: CDR1 DFQATT, CDR2 SNEGSKA (reference sequence). CDR3 length: 12 amino acids. The CDR3 DNA follows: TGCAGTGCTAGTCAGGTTGACAATGAGCAGTTCTTC. Translated, it gives CSASQVDNEQFF.

This chain joins TRBV28 and TRBJ2-1, with 9 bases aligning to TRBD1. There are 14 residues in the CDR3. CDR1 MDHEN and CDR2 SYDVKM come from the germline V gene. V was pared by 6 bases and J by 5 bases, with 5 bases of the junction left unmatched. The CDR3 protein is CASSSGTGNNEQFF. In DNA, the CDR3 is TGTGCCAGCAGCTCCGGGACAGGGAACAATGAGCAGTTCTTC.

The chain uses TRBV9 and TRBJ1-4, with D possibly being TRBD1 (6 bases). V shed 0 bases and J shed 3 bases, with 15 bases lying between them. The germline gives CDR1 SGDLS, CDR2 YYNGEE. The CDR3 is 17 amino acids. The CDR3 is CASSVATGFFANEKLFF. The CDR3 nucleotides read TGTGCCAGCAGCGTAGCTACAGGGTTTTTTGCTAATGAAAAACTGTTTTTT.

The chain uses TRBV3-1 (or the pseudogene TRBV3-2) and TRBJ2-2; TRBD2 agrees at 15 bases. The CDR3 consists of 21 residues. Germline CDR1 and CDR2: LGHDT and YNNKEL (reference sequence). V trimming: 0 bases; J trimming: 7 bases; junction bases outside the gene matches: 15. The CDR3 here is CASSQEGGLAGGPPGDGELFF. The CDR3 nucleotides read TGTGCCAGCAGCCAAGAGGGTGGACTAGCGGGGGGGCCCCCTGGTGACGGGGAGCTGTTTTTT.

A word on this clone: Within the sample, other DNA sequences also encode this same CDR3. The gene calls are TRBV27 and TRBJ2-1; TRBD2 agrees at 7 bases. The ends lost 2 bases at V and 0 bases at J; junction bases unmatched: 1. The CDR3 is 15 amino acids. Germline CDR1 MNHEY, CDR2 SMNVEV (reference sequence). The CDR3 nucleotides read TGTGCCAGCAGTTTAGGCGGGAGCTCCTACAATGAGCAGTTCTTC. Translated, it gives CASSLGGSSYNEQFF.

The chain combines TRBV2 with TRBJ2-1; 9 bases are shared with TRBD1. CDR3 length equals 22 residues. J was trimmed by 0 bases and V by 0 bases; bases with no gene match: 18. From germline, CDR1 is SNHLY and CDR2 FYNNEI. CDR3 sequence reads: CASSEAQPGQGIFLRSYNEQFF. CDR3 DNA sequence: TGTGCCAGCAGTGAAGCGCAACCTGGACAGGGGATTTTTTTGCGCTCCTACAATGAGCAGTTCTTC.

This clone showed up just once. CDR3 sequence reads: CATSDTQDTQYF. In DNA form, the CDR3 reads TGTGCCACCAGTGACACACAAGATACGCAGTATTTT. The chain couples TRBV24-1 to TRBJ2-3; D call uncertain. The CDR3 consists of 12 residues. Trimming removed 4 bases at V and 5 bases at J, with 6 bases between. Germline V gene sequence: CDR1 KGHDR, CDR2 SFDVKD.

CDR3 in DNA: TGTGCCACCAGTCCCGGCGGGGCAGGGGGCTGGAGTCAGCCCCAGCATTTT. It specifies CATSPGGAGGWSQPQHF. J is TRBJ1-5 and V is TRBV24-1; 8 positions match TRBD1. This CDR3 has 17 residues. V dropped 6 bases and J dropped 6; count of bases not matched to a gene: 15. Germline assignment: CDR1 KGHDR and CDR2 SFDVKD.